This T cell receptor beta chain was identified during a study of OX40 agonist ivuxolimab in advanced cancers. Study-wide background: Allowance was made for prior anti-PD-1, anti-PD-L1 or anti-CTLA-4 therapy, and around 41% had some. Broader study findings: Certain nonresponders additionally had low normalized T-cell clonal expansion.

Libraries were prepared by immunoSEQ multiplex PCR; TCRdb keeps only in-frame clonotypes and omits some of them. In the table there are around 95,000 clones, more than 85% of which are singletons. For this clone: The antigen is undetermined.

Germline V gene lookup returns CDR1 MDHEN and CDR2 SYDVKM. The CDR3 contains 15 residues. Trimming removed 5 bases from V and 3 bases from J; junction bases left unmatched: 7. The TCR was taken from an adult with an advanced solid tumor such as melanoma, head and neck, liver or kidney cancer. The genes are TRBV28 and TRBJ2-7; 10 nucleotides align to TRBD1. The material was CD4+ or CD8+ T cells sorted from blood, obtained in a trial of the OX40 agonist ivuxolimab. CDR3 in DNA: TGTGCCAGCAGTATCCGACAGGGGGCTGTCTACGAGCAGTACTTC. It is translated as CASSIRQGAVYEQYF.